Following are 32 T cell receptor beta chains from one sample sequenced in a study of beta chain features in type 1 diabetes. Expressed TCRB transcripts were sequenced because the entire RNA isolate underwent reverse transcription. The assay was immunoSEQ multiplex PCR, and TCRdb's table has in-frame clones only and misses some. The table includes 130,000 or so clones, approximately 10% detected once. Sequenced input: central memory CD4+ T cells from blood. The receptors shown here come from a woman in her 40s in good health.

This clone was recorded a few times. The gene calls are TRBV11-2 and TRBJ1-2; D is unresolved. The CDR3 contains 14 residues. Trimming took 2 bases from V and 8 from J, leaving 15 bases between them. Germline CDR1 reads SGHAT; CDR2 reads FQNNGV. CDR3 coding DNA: TGTGCCAGCAGCTTAAGAGGGTCATCGGAGGGCTACACCTTC. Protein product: CASSLRGSSEGYTF.

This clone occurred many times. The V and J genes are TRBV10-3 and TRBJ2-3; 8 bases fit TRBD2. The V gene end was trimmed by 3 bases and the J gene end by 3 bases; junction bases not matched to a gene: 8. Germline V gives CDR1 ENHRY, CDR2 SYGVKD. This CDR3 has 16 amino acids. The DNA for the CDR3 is TGTGCCATCAGTGATCTCTGGGGCGGGGGGACAGATACGCAGTATTTT. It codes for CAISDLWGGGTDTQYF.

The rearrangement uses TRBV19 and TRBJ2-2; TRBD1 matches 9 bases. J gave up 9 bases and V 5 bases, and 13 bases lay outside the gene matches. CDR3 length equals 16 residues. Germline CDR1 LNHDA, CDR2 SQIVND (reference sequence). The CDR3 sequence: CASSSSGTGFYRELFF. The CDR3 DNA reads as TGTGCCAGTAGTTCCTCCGGGACAGGGTTTTACCGGGAGCTGTTTTTT. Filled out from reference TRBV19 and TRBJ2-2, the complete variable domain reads DGGITQSPKYLFRKEGQNVTLSCEQNLNHDAMYWYRQDPGQGLRLIYYSQIVNDFQKGDIAEGYSVSREKKESFPLTVTSAQKNPTAFYLCASSSSGTGFYRELFFGEGSRLTVL.

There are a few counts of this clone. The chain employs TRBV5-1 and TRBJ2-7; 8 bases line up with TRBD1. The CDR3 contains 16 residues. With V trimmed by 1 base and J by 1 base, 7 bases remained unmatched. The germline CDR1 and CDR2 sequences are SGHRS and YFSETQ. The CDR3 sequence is CASSLSGGKESYEQYF. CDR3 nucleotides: TGCGCCAGCAGCTTGTCAGGGGGCAAAGAGTCCTACGAGCAGTACTTC.

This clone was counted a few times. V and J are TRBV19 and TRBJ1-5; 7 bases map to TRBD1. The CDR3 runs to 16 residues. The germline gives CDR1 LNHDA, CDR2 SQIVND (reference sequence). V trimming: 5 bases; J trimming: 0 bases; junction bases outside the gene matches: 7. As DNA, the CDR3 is TGTGCCAGTAGTCGTACAGAGGGGGCTAGCAATCAGCCCCAGCATTTT. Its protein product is CASSRTEGASNQPQHF. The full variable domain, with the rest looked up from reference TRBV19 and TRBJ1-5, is DGGITQSPKYLFRKEGQNVTLSCEQNLNHDAMYWYRQDPGQGLRLIYYSQIVNDFQKGDIAEGYSVSREKKESFPLTVTSAQKNPTAFYLCASSRTEGASNQPQHFGDGTRLSIL.

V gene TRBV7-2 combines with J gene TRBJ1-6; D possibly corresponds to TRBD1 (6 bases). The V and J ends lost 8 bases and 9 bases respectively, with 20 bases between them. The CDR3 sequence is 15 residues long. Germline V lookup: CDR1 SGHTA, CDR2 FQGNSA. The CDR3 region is CASLWGHRTPSPLHF. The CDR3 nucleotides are TGTGCCAGCCTCTGGGGACACAGAACCCCTTCACCCCTCCACTTT.

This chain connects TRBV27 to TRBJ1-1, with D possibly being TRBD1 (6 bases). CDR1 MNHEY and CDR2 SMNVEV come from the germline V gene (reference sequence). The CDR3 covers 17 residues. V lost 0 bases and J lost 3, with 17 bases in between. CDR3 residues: CASSLSSPGQGYTEAFF. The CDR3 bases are TGTGCCAGCAGTTTATCGTCGCCCGGGCAGGGGTACACTGAAGCTTTCTTT.

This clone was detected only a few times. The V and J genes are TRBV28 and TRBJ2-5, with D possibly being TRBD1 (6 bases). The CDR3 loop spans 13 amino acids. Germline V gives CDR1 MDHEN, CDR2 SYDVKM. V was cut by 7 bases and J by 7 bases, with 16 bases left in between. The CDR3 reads CASTLGALGTQYF. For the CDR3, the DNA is TGTGCCAGCACTTTGGGGGCTTTGGGGACCCAGTACTTC.

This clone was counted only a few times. The CDR3 sequence is CASSLVFAGGYNEQFF. CDR3 DNA sequence: TGCGCCAGCAGCTTGGTTTTTGCGGGGGGCTACAATGAGCAGTTCTTC. The rearrangement uses TRBV5-1 and TRBJ2-1; TRBD2 aligns across 8 bases. Per the germline V gene, CDR1 is SGHRS and CDR2 is YFSETQ. The CDR3 loop spans 16 amino acids. Germline trimming cut 0 bases from V and 3 bases from J; bases unmatched to any gene: 5.

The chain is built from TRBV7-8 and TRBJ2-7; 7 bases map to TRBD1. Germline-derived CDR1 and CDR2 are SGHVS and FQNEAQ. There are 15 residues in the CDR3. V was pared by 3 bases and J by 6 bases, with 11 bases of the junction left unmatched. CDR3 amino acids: CASSFRQGEGLEQYF. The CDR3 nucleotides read TGTGCCAGCAGCTTTCGACAGGGTGAGGGTCTCGAGCAGTACTTC.

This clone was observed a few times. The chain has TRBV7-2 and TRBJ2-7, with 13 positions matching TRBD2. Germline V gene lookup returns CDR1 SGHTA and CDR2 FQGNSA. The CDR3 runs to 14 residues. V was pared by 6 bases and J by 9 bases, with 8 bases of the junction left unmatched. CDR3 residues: CASRAGLAGDRQYF. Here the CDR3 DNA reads TGTGCCAGCAGAGCAGGACTAGCGGGGGACAGGCAGTACTTC.

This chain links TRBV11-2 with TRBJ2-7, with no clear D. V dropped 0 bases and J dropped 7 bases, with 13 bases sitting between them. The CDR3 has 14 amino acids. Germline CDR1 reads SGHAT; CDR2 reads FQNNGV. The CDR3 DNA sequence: TGTGCCAGCAGCTTAGATACCCACGAACTGGAGCAGTACTTC. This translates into CASSLDTHELEQYF.

The CDR3 sequence is CASSLTRTRGAPYF. The CDR3 DNA reads as TGTGCCAGCAGCCTCACACGAACCCGTGGGGCCCCGTATTTT. The V call is TRBV6-1, the J call TRBJ2-3, with TRBD1 as a possible D gene (5 bases). Between the trimmed V and J ends, which lost 6 bases and 14 bases, there was a span of 24 bases. Germline CDR1 and CDR2: MNHNS and SASEGT. The CDR3 spans 14 residues.

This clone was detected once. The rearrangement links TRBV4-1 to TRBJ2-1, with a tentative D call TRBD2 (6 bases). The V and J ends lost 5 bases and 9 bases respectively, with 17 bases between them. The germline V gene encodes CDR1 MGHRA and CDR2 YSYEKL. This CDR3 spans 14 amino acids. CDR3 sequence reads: CASSGFGSGVEQFF. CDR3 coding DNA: TGCGCCAGCAGCGGATTCGGGAGTGGGGTTGAGCAGTTCTTC.

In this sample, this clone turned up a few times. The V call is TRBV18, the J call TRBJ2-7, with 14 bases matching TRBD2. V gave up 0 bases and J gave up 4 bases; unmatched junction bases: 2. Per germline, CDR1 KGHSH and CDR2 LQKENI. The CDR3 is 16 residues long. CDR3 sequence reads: CASSPPGLAGGYEQYF. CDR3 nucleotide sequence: TGTGCCAGCTCACCACCTGGACTAGCGGGAGGATACGAGCAGTACTTC.

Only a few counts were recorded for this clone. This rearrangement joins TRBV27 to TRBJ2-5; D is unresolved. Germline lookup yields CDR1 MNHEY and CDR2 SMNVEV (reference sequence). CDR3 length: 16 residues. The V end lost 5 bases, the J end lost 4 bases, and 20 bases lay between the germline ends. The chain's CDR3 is CASSPSYQARRETQYF. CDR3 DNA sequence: TGTGCCAGCAGTCCCTCTTATCAAGCCCGCCGAGAGACCCAGTACTTC.

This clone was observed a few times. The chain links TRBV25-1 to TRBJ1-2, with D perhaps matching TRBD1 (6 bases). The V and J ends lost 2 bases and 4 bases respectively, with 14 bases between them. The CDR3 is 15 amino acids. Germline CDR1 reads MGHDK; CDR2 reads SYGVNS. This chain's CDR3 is CASSETRGGSYGYTF. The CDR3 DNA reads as TGTGCCAGCAGTGAAACCCGCGGGGGCAGCTATGGCTACACCTTC.

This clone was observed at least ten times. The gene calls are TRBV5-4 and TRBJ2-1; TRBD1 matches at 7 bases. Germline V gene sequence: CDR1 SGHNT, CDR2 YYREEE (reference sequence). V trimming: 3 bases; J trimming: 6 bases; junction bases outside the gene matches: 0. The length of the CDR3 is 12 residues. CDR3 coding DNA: TGTGCCAGCAGCTGGGACAGCAATGAGCAGTTCTTC. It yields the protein CASSWDSNEQFF.

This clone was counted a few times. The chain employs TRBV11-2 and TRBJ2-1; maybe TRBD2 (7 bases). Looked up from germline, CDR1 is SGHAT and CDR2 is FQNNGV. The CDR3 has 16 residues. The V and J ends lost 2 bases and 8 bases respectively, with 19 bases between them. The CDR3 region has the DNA TGTGCCAGCAGCTTACTCCGGGGGGCCGTTGGATATGAGCAGTTCTTC. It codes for CASSLLRGAVGYEQFF.

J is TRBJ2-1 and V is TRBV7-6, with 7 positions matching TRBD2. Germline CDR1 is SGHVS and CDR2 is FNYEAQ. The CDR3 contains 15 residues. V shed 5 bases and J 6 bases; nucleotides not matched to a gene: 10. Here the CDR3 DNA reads TGTGCCAGCAGCCCAGTAAGCGGGGCAGGCAATGAGCAGTTCTTC. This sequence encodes CASSPVSGAGNEQFF.

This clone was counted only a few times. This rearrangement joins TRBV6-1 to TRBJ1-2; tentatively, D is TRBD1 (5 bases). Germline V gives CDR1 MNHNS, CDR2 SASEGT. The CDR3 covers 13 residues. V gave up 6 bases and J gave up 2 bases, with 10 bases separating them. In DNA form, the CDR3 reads TGTGCCAGCAGGGCAGGGATGAACTATGGCTACACCTTC. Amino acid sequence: CASRAGMNYGYTF.

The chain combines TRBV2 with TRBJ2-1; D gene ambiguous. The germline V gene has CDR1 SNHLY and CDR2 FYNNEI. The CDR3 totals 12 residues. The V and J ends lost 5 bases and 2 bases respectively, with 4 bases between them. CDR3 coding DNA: TGTGCCAGCAGTCTCCCCTACAATGAGCAGTTCTTC. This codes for CASSLPYNEQFF. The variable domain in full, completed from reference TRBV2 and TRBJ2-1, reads EPEVTQTPSHQVTQMGQEVILRCVPISNHLYFYWYRQILGQKVEFLVSFYNNEISEKSEIFDDQFSVERPDGSNFTLKIRSTKLEDSAMYFCASSLPYNEQFFGPGTRLTVL.

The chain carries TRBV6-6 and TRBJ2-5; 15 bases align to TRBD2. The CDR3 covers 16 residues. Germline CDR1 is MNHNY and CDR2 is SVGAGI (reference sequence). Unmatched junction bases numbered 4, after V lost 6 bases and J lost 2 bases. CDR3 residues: CASRTGTSGGQETQYF. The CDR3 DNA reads TGTGCCAGCAGGACCGGGACTAGCGGGGGGCAAGAGACCCAGTACTTC.

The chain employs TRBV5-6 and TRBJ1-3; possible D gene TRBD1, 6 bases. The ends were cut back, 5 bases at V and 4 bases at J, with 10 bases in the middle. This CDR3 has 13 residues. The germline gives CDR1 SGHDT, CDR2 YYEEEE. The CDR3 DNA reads TGTGCCAGCAGATACGGACAGGGAAACACCATATATTTT. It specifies CASRYGQGNTIYF. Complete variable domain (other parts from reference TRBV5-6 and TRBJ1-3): DAGVTQSPTHLIKTRGQQVTLRCSPKSGHDTVSWYQQALGQGPQFIFQYYEEEERQRGNFPDRFSGHQFPNYSSELNVNALLLGDSALYLCASRYGQGNTIYFGEGSWLTVV.

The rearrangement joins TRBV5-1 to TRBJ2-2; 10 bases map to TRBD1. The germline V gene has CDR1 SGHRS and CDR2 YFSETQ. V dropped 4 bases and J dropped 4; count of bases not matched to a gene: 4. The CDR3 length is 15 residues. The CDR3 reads CASSGRTGGTGELFF. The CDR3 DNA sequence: TGCGCCAGCAGCGGAAGGACAGGGGGCACCGGGGAGCTGTTTTTT.

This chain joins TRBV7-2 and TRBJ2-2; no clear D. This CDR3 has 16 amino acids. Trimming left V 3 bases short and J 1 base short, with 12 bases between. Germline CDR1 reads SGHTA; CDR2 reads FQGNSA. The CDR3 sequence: CASSLTVARNTGELFF. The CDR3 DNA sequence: TGTGCCAGCAGCTTGACGGTAGCCAGGAACACCGGGGAGCTGTTTTTT. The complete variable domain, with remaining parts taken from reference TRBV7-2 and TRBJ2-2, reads GAGVSQSPSNKVTEKGKDVELRCDPISGHTALYWYRQSLGQGLEFLIYFQGNSAPDKSGLPSDRFSAERTGGSVSTLTIQRTQQEDSAVYLCASSLTVARNTGELFFGEGSRLTVL.

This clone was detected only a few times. The CDR3 DNA reads as TGTGCCAGCAGCCTTCCACCCCCTCCGCGGGGCAAAGAGCAGTACTTC. It encodes CASSLPPPPRGKEQYF. The gene calls are TRBV7-9 and TRBJ2-7, with a tentative D call TRBD2 (6 bases). Between the trimmed V and J ends, which lost 5 bases and 7 bases, there was a span of 24 bases. CDR1 SEHNR and CDR2 FQNEAQ come from the germline V gene (reference sequence). CDR3 length equals 16 residues.

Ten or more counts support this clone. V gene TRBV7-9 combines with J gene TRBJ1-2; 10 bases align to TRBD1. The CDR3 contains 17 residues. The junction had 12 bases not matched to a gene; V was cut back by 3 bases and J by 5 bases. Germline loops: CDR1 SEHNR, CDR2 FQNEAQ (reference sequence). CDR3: CASSFRQGAISDYGYTF. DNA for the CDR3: TGTGCCAGCAGCTTCAGACAGGGGGCGATATCCGATTATGGCTACACCTTC.

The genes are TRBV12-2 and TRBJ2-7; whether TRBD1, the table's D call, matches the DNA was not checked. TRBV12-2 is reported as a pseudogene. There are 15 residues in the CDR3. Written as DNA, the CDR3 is TGTGCAAGTCGCTCAGCGGGACAGGGTCGATACGAGCAGTACTTC. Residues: CASRSAGQGRYEQYF.

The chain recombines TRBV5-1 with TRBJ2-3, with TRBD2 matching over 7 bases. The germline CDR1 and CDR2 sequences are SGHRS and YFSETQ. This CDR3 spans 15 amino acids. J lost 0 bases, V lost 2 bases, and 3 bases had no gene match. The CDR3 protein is CASSFGGYSTDTQYF. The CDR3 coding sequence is TGCGCCAGCAGCTTCGGGGGGTATAGCACAGATACGCAGTATTTT.

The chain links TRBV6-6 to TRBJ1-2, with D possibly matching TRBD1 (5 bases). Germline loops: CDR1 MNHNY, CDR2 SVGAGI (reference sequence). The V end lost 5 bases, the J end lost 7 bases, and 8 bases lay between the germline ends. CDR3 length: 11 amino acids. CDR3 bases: TGTGCCAGCAGTGGGGGGACTGGCTACACCTTC. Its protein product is CASSGGTGYTF.

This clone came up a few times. CDR3 residues: CASSFVEGSAYEQYF. CDR3 sequence (DNA): TGTGCCAGCAGCTTCGTAGAGGGTAGCGCCTACGAGCAGTACTTC. The chain uses TRBV7-2 and TRBJ2-5; possible D gene TRBD2, 5 bases. The J call may be in error: the DNA end matches TRBJ2-7 better. The CDR3 loop spans 15 amino acids. Germline-derived CDR1 and CDR2 are SGHTA and FQGNSA.